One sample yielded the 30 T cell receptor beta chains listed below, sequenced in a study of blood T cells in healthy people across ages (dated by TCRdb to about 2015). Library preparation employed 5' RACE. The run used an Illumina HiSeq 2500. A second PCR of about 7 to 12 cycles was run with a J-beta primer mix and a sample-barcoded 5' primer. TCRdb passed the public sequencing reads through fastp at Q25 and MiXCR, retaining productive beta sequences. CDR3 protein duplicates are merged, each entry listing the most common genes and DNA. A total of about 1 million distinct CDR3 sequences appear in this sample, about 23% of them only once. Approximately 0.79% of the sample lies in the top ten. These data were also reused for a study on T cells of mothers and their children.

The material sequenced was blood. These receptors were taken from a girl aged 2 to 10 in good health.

CDR3 region: CASSQVDSGNTDTQYF. CDR3 DNA sequence: TGTGCCAGCAGCCAAGTTGATAGCGGAAACACAGATACGCAGTATTTT. V usage is TRBV3-1 and J usage is TRBJ2-3; TRBD2 might be the D (6 bases). CDR3 size: 16 residues. Germline V gene data show CDR1 as LGHDT and CDR2 as YNNKEL (reference sequence). Trimming left V 1 base short and J 2 bases short, with 13 bases between.

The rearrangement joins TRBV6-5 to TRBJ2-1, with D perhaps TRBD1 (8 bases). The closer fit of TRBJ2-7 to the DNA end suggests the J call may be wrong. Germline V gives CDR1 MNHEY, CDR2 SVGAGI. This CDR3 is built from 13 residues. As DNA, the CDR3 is TGTGCCAGCAGTAAACAGGGGGGGAACGAGCAGTACTTC. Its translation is CASSKQGGNEQYF.

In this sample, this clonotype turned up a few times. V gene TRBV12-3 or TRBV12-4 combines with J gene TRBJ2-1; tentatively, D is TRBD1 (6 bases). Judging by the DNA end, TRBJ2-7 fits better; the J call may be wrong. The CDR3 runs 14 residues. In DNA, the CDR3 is TGTGCCAGCAGAGACACAGGGCCCCGCGGCGAGCAGTACTTC. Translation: CASRDTGPRGEQYF.

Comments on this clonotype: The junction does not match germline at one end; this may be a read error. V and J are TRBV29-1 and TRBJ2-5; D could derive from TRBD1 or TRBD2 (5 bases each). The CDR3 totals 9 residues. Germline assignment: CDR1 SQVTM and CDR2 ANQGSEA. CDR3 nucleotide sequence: TGCAGCGTTGTAAGAGGGGAGTTCTTC. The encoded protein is CSVVRGEFF.

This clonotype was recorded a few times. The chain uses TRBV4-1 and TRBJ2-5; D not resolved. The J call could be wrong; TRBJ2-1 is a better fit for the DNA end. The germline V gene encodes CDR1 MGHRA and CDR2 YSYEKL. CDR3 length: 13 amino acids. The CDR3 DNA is TGCGCCAGCAGCCAAGTAACGAGGAATGAGCAGTTCTTC. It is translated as CASSQVTRNEQFF.

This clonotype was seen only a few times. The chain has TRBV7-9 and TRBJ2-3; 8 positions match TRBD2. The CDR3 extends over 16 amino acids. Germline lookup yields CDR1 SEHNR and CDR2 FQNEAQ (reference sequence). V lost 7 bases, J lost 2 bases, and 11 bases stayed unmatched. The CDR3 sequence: CASTHGSGSATDTQYF. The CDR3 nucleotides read TGTGCCAGCACCCATGGGAGCGGGAGTGCCACAGATACGCAGTATTTT.

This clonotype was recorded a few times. The CDR3 DNA sequence: TGTGCCAGCAGTCGATGGGACAGGGCTAGCACAGATACGCAGTATTTT. This gives the protein CASSRWDRASTDTQYF. The rearrangement joins TRBV9 to TRBJ2-3; 9 bases match TRBD1. With V trimmed by 5 bases and J by 0 bases, 7 bases remained unmatched. Germline V gives CDR1 SGDLS, CDR2 YYNGEE. This CDR3 is 16 amino acids long.

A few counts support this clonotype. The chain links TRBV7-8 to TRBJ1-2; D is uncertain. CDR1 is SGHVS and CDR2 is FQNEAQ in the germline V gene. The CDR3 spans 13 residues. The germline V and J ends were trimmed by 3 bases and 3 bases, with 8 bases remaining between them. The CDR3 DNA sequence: TGTGCCAGCAGCTTCGAGGACTACTATGGCTACACCTTC. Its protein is CASSFEDYYGYTF.

CDR3 protein: CASSYPGQPYEQYF. The CDR3, as DNA: TGTGCCAGCAGCTATCCGGGACAGCCCTACGAGCAGTACTTC. The V call is TRBV28, the J call TRBJ2-7; 7 bases are a match to TRBD1. J was trimmed by 2 bases and V by 6 bases; bases with no gene match: 7. This CDR3 contains 14 residues. Germline V CDR1 and CDR2: MDHEN, SYDVKM.

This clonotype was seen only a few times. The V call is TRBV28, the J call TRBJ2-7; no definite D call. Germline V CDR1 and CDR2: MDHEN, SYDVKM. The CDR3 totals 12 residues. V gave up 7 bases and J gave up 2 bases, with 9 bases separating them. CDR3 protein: CASTTKTYEQYF. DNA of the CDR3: TGTGCCAGCACCACCAAAACCTACGAGCAGTACTTC.

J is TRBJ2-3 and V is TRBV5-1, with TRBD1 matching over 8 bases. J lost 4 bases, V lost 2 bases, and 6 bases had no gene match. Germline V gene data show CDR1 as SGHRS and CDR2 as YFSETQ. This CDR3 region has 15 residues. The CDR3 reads CASSLSSRGPDTQYF. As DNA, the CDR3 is TGCGCCAGCAGCTTAAGTAGCAGGGGGCCAGATACGCAGTATTTT.

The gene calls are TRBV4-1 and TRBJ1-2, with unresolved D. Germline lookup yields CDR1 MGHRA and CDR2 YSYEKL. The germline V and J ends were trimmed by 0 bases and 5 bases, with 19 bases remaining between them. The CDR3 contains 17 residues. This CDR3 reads CASSQEIPGLMLYGYTF. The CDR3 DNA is TGCGCCAGCAGCCAAGAGATCCCGGGTCTTATGTTGTATGGCTACACCTTC.

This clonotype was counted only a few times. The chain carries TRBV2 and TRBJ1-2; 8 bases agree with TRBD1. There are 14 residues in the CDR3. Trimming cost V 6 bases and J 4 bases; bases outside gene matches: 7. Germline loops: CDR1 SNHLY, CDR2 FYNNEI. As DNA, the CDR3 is TGTGCCAGCAGCTCACAGGGGGTGAGCTATGGCTACACCTTC. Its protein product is CASSSQGVSYGYTF.

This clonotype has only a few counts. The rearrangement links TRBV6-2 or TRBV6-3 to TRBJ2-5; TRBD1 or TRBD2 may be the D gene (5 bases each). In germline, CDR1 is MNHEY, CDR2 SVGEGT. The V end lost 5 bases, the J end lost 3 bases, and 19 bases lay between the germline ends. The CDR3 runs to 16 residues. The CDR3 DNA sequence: TGTGCCAGCAGTACTCGGGACGCCGAAGGCGAAGAGACCCAGTACTTC. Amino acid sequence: CASSTRDAEGEETQYF.

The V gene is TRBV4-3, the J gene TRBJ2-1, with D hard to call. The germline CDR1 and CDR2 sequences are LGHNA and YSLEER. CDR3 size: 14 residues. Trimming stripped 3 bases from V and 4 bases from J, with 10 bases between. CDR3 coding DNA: TGCGCCAGCAGCCAGACGGACGGATACAATGAGCAGTTCTTC. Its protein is CASSQTDGYNEQFF.

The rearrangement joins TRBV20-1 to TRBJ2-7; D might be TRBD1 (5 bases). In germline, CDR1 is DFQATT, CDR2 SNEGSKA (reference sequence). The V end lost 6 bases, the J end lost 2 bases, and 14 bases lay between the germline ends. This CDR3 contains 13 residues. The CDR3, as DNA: TGCAGTGCCGCGGACACTATGACCTACGAGCAGTACTTC. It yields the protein CSAADTMTYEQYF.

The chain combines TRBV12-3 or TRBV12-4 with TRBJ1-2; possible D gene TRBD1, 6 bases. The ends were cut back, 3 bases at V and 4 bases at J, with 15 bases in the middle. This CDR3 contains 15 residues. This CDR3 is CASSFSAGEAYGYTF. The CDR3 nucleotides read TGTGCCAGCAGTTTTTCTGCAGGGGAGGCCTATGGCTACACCTTC.

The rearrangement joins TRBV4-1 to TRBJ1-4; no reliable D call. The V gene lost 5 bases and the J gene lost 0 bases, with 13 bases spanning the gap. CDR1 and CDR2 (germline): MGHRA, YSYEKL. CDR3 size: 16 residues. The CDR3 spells CASSDWELATNEKLFF. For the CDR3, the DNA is TGCGCCAGCAGCGACTGGGAGCTAGCAACTAATGAAAAACTGTTTTTT.

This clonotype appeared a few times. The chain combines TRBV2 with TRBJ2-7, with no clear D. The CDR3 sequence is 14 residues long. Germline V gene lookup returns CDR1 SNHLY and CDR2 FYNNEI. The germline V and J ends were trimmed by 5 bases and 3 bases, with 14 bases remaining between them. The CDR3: CASSTDKNLYEQYF. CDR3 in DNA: TGTGCCAGCAGTACCGATAAAAACCTCTACGAGCAGTACTTC.

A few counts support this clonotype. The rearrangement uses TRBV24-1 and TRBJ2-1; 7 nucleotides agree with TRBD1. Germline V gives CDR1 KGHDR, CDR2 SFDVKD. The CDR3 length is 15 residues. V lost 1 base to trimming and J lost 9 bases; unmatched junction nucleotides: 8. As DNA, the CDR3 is TGTGCCACCAGTGATTTCGCTAGGGGGCGTGGTGAGCAGTTCTTC. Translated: CATSDFARGRGEQFF.

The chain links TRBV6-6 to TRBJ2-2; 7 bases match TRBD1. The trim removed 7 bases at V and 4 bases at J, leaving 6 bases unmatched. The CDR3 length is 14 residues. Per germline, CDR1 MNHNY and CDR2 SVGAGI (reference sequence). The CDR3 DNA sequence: TGTGCCAGCAACCGGGACAGTACCACCGGGGAGCTGTTTTTT. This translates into CASNRDSTTGELFF.

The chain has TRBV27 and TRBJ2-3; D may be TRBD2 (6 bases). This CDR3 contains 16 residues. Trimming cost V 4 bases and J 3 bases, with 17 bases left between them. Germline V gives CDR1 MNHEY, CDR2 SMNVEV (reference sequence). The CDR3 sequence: CASSSGRLAGTDTQYF. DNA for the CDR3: TGTGCCAGCAGTTCTGGACGTCTGGCGGGGACAGATACGCAGTATTTT.

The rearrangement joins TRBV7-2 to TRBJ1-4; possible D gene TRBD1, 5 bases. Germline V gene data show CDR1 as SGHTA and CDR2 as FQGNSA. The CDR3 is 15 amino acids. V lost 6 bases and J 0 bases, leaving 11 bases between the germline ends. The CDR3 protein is CASRSGGATNEKLFF. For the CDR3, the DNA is TGTGCCAGCAGGTCGGGAGGGGCAACTAATGAAAAACTGTTTTTT.

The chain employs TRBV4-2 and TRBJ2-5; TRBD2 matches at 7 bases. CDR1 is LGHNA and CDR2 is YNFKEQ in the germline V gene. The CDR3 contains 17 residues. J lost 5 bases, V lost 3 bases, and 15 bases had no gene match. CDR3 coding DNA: TGTGCCAGCAGCCAGGGAATGGGCGGGAGCCGGTTGGAGACCCAGTACTTC. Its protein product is CASSQGMGGSRLETQYF.

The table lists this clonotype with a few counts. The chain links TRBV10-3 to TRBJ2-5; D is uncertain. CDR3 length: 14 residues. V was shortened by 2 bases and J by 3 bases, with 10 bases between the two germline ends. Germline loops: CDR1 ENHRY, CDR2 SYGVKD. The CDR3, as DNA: TGTGCCATCAGTGAGAGGGCAGCCGAAGAGACCCAGTACTTC. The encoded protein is CAISERAAEETQYF.

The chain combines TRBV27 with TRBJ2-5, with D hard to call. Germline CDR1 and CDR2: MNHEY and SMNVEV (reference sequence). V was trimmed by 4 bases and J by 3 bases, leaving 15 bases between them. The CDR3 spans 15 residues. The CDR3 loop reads CASSSPPVTEETQYF. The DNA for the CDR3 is TGTGCCAGCAGTTCCCCCCCCGTAACTGAAGAGACCCAGTACTTC.

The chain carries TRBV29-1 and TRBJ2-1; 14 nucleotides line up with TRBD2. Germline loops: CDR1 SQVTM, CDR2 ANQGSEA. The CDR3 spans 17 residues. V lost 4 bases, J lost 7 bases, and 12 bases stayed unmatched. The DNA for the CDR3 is TGCAGCGTTGTGGGGCGCGGGACTAGCGGGAGTCTAAATGAGCAGTTCTTC. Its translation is CSVVGRGTSGSLNEQFF.

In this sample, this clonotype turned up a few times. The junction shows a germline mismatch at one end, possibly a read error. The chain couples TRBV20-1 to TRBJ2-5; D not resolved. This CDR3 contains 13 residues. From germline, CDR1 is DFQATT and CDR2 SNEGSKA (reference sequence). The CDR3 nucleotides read TGCAGTGCTAGAGAGTCAGGAACGGAGACCCATTACTTC. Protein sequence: CSARESGTETHYF.

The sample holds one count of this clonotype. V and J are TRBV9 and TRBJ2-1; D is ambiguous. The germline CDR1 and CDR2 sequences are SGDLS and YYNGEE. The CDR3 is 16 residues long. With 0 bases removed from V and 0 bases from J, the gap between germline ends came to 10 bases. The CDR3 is CASSVDRDSSYNEQFF. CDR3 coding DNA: TGTGCCAGCAGCGTAGATCGTGATAGCTCCTACAATGAGCAGTTCTTC.

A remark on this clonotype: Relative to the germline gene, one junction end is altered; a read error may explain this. The CDR3 region is CASSYSPSGEEETQCF. CDR3 sequence (DNA): TGTGCCAGCAGTTACTCGCCTTCGGGGGAGGAAGAGACCCAGTGCTTC. This chain uses TRBV6-6 with TRBJ2-5; D is possibly TRBD2 (6 bases). Germline CDR1 MNHNY, CDR2 SVGAGI (reference sequence). This CDR3 has 16 amino acids.